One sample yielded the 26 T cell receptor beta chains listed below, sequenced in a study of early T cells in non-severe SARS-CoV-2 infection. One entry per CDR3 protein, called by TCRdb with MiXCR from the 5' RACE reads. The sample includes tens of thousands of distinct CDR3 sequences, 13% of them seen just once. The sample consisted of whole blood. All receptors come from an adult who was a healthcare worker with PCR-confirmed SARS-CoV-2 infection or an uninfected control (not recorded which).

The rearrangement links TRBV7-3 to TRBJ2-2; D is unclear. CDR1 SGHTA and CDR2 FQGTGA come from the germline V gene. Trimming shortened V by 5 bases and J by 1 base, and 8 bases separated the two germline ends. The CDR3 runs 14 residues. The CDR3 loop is CASSAYKNTGELFF. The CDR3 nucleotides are TGTGCCAGCAGCGCGTACAAGAACACCGGGGAGCTGTTTTTT.

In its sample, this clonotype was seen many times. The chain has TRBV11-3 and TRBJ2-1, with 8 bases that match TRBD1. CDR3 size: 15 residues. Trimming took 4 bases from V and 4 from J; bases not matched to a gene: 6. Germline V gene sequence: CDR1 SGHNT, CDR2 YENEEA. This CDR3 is CASSWETGVYNEQFF. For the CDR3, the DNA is TGTGCCAGCAGCTGGGAGACAGGGGTATACAATGAGCAGTTCTTC.

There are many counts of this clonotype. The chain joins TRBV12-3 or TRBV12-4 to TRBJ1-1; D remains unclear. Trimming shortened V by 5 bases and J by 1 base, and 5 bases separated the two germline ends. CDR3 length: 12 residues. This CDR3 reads CASSTENTEAFF. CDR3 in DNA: TGTGCCAGCAGTACAGAGAACACTGAAGCTTTCTTT.

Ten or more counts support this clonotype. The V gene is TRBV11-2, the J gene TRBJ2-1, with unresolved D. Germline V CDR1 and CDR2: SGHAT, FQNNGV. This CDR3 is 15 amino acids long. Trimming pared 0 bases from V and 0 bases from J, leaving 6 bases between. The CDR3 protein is CASSLESNSYNEQFF. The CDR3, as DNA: TGTGCCAGCAGCTTAGAAAGTAACTCCTACAATGAGCAGTTCTTC.

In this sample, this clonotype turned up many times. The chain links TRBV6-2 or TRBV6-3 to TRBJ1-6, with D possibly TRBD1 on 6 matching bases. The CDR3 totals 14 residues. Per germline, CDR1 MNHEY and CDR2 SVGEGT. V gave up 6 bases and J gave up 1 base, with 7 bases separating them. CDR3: CASRTGSYNSPLHF. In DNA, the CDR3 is TGTGCCAGCAGAACAGGGTCCTATAATTCACCCCTCCACTTT.

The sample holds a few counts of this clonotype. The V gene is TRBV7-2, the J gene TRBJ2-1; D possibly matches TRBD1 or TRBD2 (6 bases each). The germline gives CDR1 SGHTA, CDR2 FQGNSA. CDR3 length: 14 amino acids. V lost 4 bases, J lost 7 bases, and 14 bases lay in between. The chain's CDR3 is CASSSLRGVNEQFF. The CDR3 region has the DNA TGTGCCAGCAGCTCCCTGAGGGGGGTGAATGAGCAGTTCTTC.

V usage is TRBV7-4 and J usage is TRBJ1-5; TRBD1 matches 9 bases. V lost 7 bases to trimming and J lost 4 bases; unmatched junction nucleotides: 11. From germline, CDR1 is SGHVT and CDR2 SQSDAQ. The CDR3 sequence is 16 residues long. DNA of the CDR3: TGTGCCAGCACCAAACCCGGGACAGGGAAAAATCAGCCCCAGCATTTT. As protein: CASTKPGTGKNQPQHF.

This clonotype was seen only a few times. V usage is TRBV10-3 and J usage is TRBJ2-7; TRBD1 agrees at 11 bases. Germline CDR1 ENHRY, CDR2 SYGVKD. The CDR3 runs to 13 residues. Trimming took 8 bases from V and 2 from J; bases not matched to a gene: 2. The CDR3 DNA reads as TGTGCCATCGGGGGACAGGGGGCCTACGAGCAGTACTTC. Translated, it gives CAIGGQGAYEQYF.

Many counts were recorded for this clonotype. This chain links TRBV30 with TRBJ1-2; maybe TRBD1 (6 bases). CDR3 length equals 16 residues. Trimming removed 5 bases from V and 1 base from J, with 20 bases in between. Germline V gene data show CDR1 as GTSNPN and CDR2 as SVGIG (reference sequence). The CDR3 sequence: CAWGPAQGHINYGYTF. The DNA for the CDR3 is TGTGCCTGGGGGCCGGCGCAGGGGCATATTAACTATGGCTACACCTTC.

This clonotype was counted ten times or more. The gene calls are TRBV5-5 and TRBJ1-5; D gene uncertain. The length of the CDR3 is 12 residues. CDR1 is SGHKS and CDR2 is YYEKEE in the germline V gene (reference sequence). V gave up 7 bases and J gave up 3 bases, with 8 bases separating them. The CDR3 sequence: CASGRNNQPQHF. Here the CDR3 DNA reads TGTGCCAGCGGACGGAACAATCAGCCCCAGCATTTT.

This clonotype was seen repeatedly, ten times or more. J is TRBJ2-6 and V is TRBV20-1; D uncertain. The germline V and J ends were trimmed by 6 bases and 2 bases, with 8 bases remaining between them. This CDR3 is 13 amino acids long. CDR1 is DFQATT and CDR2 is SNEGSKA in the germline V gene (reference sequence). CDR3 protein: CSAPQPGANVLTF. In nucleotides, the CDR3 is TGCAGTGCCCCCCAACCTGGGGCCAACGTCCTGACTTTC.

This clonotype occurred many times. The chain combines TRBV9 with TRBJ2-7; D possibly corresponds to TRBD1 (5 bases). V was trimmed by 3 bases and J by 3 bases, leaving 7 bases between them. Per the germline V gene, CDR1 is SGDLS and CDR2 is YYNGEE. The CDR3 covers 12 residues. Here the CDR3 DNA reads TGTGCCAGCAGCGACGACAGCTACGAGCAGTACTTC. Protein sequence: CASSDDSYEQYF.

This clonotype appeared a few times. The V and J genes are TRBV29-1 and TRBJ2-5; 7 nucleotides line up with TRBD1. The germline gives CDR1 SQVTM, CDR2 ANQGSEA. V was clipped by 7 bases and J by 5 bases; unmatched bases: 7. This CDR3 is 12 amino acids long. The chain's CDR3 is CSARQGGETQYF. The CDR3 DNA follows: TGCAGCGCACGACAGGGCGGCGAGACCCAGTACTTC. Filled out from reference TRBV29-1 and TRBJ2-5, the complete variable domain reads SAVISQKPSRDICQRGTSLTIQCQVDSQVTMMFWYRQQPGQSLTLIATANQGSEATYESGFVIDKFPISRPNLTFSTLTVSNMSPEDSSIYLCSARQGGETQYFGPGTRLLVL.

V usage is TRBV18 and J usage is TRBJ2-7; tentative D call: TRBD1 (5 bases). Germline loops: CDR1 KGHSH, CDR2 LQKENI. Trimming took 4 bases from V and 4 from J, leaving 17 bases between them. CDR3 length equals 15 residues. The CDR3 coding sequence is TGTGCCAGCTCACGGGCCCAGGGTATTTTTTACGAGCAGTACTTC. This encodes CASSRAQGIFYEQYF.

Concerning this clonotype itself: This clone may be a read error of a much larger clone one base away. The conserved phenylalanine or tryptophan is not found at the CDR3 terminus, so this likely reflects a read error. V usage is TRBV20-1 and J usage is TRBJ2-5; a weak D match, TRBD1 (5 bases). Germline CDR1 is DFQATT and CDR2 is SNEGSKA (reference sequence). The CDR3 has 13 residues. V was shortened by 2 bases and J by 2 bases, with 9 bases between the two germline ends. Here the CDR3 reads CSARFRVQETQYS. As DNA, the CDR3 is TGCAGTGCTAGATTCAGGGTGCAAGAGACCCAGTACTCC.

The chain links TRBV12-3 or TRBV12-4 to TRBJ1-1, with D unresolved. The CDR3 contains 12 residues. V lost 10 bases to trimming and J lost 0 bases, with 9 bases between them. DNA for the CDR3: TGTGCCACCCAACCCCTGAACACTGAAGCTTTCTTT. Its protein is CATQPLNTEAFF.

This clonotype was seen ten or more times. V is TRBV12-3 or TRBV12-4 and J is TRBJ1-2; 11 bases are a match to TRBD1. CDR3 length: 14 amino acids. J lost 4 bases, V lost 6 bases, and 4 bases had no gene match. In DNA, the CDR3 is TGTGCCAGCAGGACCGGGACAGGGGGCTATGGCTACACCTTC. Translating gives CASRTGTGGYGYTF.

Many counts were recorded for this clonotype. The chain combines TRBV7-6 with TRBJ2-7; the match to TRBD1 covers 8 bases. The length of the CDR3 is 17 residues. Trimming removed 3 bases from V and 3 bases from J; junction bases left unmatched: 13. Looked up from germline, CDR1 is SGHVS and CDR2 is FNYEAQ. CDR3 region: CASSLDIPGQVNYEQYF. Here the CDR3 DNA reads TGTGCCAGCAGCTTGGATATACCGGGACAGGTCAACTACGAGCAGTACTTC. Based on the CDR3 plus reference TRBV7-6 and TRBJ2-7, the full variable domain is GAGVSQSPRYKVTKRGQDVALRCDPISGHVSLYWYRQALGQGPEFLTYFNYEAQQDKSGLPNDRFSAERPEGSISTLTIQRTEQRDSAMYRCASSLDIPGQVNYEQYFGPGTRLTVT.

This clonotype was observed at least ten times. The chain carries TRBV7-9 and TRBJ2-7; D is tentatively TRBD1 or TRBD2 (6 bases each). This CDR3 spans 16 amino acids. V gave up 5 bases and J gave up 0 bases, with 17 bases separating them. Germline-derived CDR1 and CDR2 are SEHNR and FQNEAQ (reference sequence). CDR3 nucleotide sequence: TGTGCCAGCAGCCTAGGGGGGACAACGGTCTCCTACGAGCAGTACTTC. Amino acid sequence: CASSLGGTTVSYEQYF. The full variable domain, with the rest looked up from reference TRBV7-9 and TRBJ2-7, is DTGVSQNPRHKITKRGQNVTFRCDPISEHNRLYWYRQTLGQGPEFLTYFQNEAQLEKSRLLSDRFSAERPKGSFSTLEIQRTEQGDSAMYLCASSLGGTTVSYEQYFGPGTRLTVT.

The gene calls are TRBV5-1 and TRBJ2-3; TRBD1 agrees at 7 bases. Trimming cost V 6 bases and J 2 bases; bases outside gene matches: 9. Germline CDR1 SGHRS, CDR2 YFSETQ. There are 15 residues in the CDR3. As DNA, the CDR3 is TGCGCCAGCACCCCCGGACAGGCGAACACAGATACGCAGTATTTT. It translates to CASTPGQANTDTQYF.

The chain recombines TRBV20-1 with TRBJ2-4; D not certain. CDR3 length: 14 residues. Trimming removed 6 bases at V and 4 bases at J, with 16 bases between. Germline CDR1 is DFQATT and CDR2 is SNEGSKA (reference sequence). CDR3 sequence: CSAKKGLRKNIQYF. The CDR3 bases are TGCAGTGCCAAAAAGGGCCTACGTAAAAACATTCAGTACTTC.

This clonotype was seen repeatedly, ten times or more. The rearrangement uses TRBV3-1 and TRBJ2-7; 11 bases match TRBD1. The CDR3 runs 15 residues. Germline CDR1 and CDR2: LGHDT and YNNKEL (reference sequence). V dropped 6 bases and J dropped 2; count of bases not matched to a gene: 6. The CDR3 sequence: CASSFPGQGAYEQYF. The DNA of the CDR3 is TGTGCCAGCAGTTTTCCGGGACAGGGGGCCTACGAGCAGTACTTC.

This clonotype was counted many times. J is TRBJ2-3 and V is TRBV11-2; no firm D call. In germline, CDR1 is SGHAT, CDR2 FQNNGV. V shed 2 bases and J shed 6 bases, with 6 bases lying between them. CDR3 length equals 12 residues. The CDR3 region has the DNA TGTGCCAGCAGCTTACCCCTCGATACGCAGTATTTT. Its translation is CASSLPLDTQYF. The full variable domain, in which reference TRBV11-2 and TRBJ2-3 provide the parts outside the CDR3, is EAGVAQSPRYKIIEKRQSVAFWCNPISGHATLYWYQQILGQGPKLLIQFQNNGVVDDSQLPKDRFSAERLKGVDSTLKIQPAKLEDSAVYLCASSLPLDTQYFGPGTRLTVL.

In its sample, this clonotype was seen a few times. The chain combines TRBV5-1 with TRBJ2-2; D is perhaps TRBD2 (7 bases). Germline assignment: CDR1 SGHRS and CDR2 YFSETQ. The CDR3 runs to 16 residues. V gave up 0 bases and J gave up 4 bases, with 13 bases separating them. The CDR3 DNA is TGCGCCAGCAGCTTGGGCGGGGGCGAGAGCACCGGGGAGCTGTTTTTT. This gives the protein CASSLGGGESTGELFF.

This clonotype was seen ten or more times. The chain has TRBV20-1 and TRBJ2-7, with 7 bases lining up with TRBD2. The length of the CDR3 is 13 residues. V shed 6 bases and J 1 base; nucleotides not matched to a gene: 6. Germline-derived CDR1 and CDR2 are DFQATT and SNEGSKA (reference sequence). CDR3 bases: TGCAGTGCGAGCGGGGCCCCTTCCTACGAGCAGTACTTC. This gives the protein CSASGAPSYEQYF.

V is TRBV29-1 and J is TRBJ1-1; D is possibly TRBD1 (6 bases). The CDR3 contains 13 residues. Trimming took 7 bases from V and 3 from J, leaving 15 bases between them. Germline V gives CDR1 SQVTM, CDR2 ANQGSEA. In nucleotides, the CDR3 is TGCAGCGCGGGACATAGGGAGGACACTGAAGCTTTCTTT. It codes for CSAGHREDTEAFF.